The entry that follows covers one T cell receptor (beta chain) sequence. This entry is derived from a study of blood T cell repertoires in COVID-19. Whole-study context: COVID-19 samples collected from the United States, Italy and Spain covered acute and convalescent phases. T cells, B-cell-depleted T cells, or PBMCs provided the cDNA or gDNA that served as material.

Original processing methods: Estimates of nucleated cell counts were drawn from the amplification of reference gene primers. Repertoires were generated with immunoSEQ multiplex PCR, while TCRdb's copy carries only in-frame clones and drops some. For V, J and clone size, that table is used; D and trimming come from the DNA. Seen here are approximately 230,000 clones, 70% to 85% observed once, and the top ten hold over 14%. Germline V gene lookup returns CDR1 SGHTA and CDR2 FQGNSA. The CDR3 consists of 15 residues. V shed 1 base, J shed 7 bases, and the junction held 8 bases outside the gene matches. Specimen: PBMCs or T cells enriched from blood (not recorded which). J is TRBJ2-3 and V is TRBV7-2; 7 positions match TRBD1. This TCR was recovered from a man aged 40-49 years who had recovered from COVID-19. Here the CDR3 reads CASSLGGTDLYTQYF. CDR3 DNA: TGTGCCAGCAGCTTAGGTGGGACAGACCTTTATACGCAGTATTTT.